The 6 T cell receptor beta chains below were found in one sample sequenced in a study of blood T cells in healthy people across ages. Together with a sample-barcoded 5' primer, a J-beta primer mix was included in a second PCR lasting about 7 to 12 cycles. TCRdb passed the 5' RACE reads through MiXCR, listing each CDR3 protein once. The repertoire holds fewer than 2,000,000 distinct CDR3 sequences, with 30% to 40% as singletons. The material sequenced was blood. These receptors were collected from a human donor in good health.

This clonotype was detected once. The chain couples TRBV4-1 to TRBJ2-1, with TRBD2 matching 12 bases. The germline V gene encodes CDR1 MGHRA and CDR2 YSYEKL. The trim removed 0 bases at V and 9 bases at J, leaving 9 bases unmatched. This CDR3 has 17 amino acids. The CDR3 spells CASSQDRSSGGEGEQFF. CDR3 DNA: TGCGCCAGCAGCCAAGATCGATCTAGCGGGGGGGAAGGTGAGCAGTTCTTC.

This clonotype was counted between two and nine times. This chain uses TRBV6-2 or TRBV6-3 with TRBJ2-7; no clear D gene. V was clipped by 2 bases and J by 0 bases, with 8 bases between them. Germline loops: CDR1 MNHEY, CDR2 SVGEGT. The CDR3 extends over 14 amino acids. CDR3 sequence reads: CASSYPPSSYEQYF. In nucleotides, the CDR3 is TGTGCCAGCAGTTACCCTCCCAGCTCCTACGAGCAGTACTTC.

The CDR3 bases are TGTGCCAGCAGTGAATGGGGGGCGTATGGCTACACCTTC. Its translation: CASSEWGAYGYTF. The chain is built from TRBV6-1 and TRBJ1-2; D possibly corresponds to TRBD1 (6 bases). The germline V gene has CDR1 MNHNS and CDR2 SASEGT. There are 13 residues in the CDR3. The V end was cut by 2 bases, the J end by 5 bases, with 9 bases between.

The gene calls are TRBV7-2 and TRBJ2-1; D uncertain. This CDR3 is built from 12 residues. Trimming removed 5 bases from V and 7 bases from J, with 9 bases in between. Germline V gives CDR1 SGHTA, CDR2 FQGNSA. CDR3 coding DNA: TGTGCCAGCAGCAGGAGTAGGAATGAGCAGTTCTTC. It is translated as CASSRSRNEQFF.

The gene calls are TRBV29-1 and TRBJ1-4; D might be TRBD1 (6 bases). The CDR3 runs to 13 residues. Germline V gene data show CDR1 as SQVTM and CDR2 as ANQGSEA. Trimming left V 4 bases short and J 6 bases short, with 12 bases between. The CDR3 sequence: CSVARGGYEKLFF. As DNA, the CDR3 is TGCAGCGTTGCCAGGGGCGGATATGAAAAACTGTTTTTT.

This rearrangement joins TRBV5-1 to TRBJ2-3; D is possibly TRBD1 (5 bases). Trimming pared 3 bases from V and 4 bases from J, leaving 18 bases between. CDR1 is SGHRS and CDR2 is YFSETQ in the germline V gene. CDR3 length equals 16 residues. The CDR3 coding sequence is TGCGCCAGCAGCTCCCAACCCACAGGTGCCGCAGATACGCAGTATTTT. This sequence encodes CASSSQPTGAADTQYF.